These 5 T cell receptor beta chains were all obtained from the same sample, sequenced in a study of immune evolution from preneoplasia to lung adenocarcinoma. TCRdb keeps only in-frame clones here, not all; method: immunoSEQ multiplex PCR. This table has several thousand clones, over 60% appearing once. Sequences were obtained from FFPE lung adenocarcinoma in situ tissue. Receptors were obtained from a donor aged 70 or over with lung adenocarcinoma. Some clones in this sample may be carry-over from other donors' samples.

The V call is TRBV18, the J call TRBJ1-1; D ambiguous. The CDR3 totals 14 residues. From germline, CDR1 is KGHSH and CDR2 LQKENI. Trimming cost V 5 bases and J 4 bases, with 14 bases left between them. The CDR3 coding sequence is TGTGCCAGCTCATCCGGAGGTCGGACCACTGAAGCTTTCTTT. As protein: CASSSGGRTTEAFF.

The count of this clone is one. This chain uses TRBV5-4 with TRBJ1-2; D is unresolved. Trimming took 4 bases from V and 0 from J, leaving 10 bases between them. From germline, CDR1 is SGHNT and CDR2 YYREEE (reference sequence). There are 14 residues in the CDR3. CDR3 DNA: TGTGCCAGCAGCGCCGGGTCCTCTAACTATGGCTACACCTTC. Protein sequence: CASSAGSSNYGYTF.

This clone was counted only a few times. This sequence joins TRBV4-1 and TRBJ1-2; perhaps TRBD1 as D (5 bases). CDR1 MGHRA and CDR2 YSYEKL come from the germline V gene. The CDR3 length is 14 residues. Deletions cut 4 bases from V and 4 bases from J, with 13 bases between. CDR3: CASSRQDSIYGYTF. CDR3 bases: TGCGCCAGCAGCCGGCAAGACAGTATCTATGGCTACACCTTC.

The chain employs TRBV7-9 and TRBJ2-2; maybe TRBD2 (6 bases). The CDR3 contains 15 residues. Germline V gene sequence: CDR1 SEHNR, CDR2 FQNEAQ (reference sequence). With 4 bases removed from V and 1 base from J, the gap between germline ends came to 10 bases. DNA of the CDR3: TGTGCCAGCAGCTCCTCCGGGGGGAACACCGGGGAGCTGTTTTTT. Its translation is CASSSSGGNTGELFF.

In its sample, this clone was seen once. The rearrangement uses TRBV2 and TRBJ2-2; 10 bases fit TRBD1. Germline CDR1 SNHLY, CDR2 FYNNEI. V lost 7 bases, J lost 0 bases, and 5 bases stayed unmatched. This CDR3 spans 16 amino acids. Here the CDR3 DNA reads TGTGCCAGCATAGAGACAGGGGGCGCGAACACCGGGGAGCTGTTTTTT. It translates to CASIETGGANTGELFF.